These 20 T cell receptor beta chains share one sample of origin, sequenced in a study of T cells in localized non-small cell lung cancer. Only in-frame clones appear in the TCRdb table, and some are missing; sequencing was by immunoSEQ multiplex PCR. This sample has more than 2,500 clones, with around 24% found just once. The input for sequencing was lung tumor tissue, taken before any cancer treatment. The receptors here all came from a man aged 35 to 70 with stage I lung adenocarcinoma.

The genes are TRBV18 and TRBJ1-1, with D possibly matching TRBD1 (5 bases). CDR1 is KGHSH and CDR2 is LQKENI in the germline V gene. CDR3 length equals 14 residues. Trimming took off 4 bases at V and 5 bases at J, with 14 bases between the two ends. CDR3 DNA: TGTGCCAGCTCACTCACGACGGGGGGTACTGAAGCTTTCTTT. Protein: CASSLTTGGTEAFF.

J is TRBJ2-6 and V is TRBV6-8; D not certain. The CDR3 has 16 residues. Germline values: CDR1 MNHGY, CDR2 SAAAGT. V lost 2 bases and J lost 3, with 11 bases in between. CDR3 sequence (DNA): TGTGCCAGCAGTTACCTCCAAGGTGGTGGGGCCAACGTCCTGACTTTC. It translates to CASSYLQGGGANVLTF.

V and J are TRBV6-8 and TRBJ2-3; D is unclear. Germline values: CDR1 MNHGY, CDR2 SAAAGT. This CDR3 is built from 14 residues. Between the trimmed V and J ends, which lost 3 bases and 1 base, there was a span of 8 bases. The CDR3: CASSYGLRTDTQYF. The CDR3 DNA follows: TGTGCCAGCAGTTATGGGCTACGCACAGATACGCAGTATTTT.

The chain is built from TRBV28 and TRBJ1-2; TRBD1 is a possible D gene (5 bases). Germline V gene lookup returns CDR1 MDHEN and CDR2 SYDVKM. Trimming pared 5 bases from V and 5 bases from J, leaving 21 bases between. The length of the CDR3 is 16 residues. CDR3 sequence (DNA): TGTGCCAGCAGTCCTCCGGGGGTTGGAGGGGCGTATGGCTACACCTTC. Amino acids: CASSPPGVGGAYGYTF.

This clone was picked up a small number of times. The genes are TRBV6-8 and TRBJ2-7, with TRBD2 matching over 11 bases. Germline trimming cut 4 bases from V and 3 bases from J; bases unmatched to any gene: 17. There are 19 residues in the CDR3. The germline CDR1 and CDR2 sequences are MNHGY and SAAAGT. The CDR3 protein is CASSSKSPSTSGSIYEQYV. The CDR3 DNA is TGTGCCAGCAGTTCCAAGTCCCCCTCCACTAGCGGGAGCATCTACGAGCAGTACGTC.

This chain connects TRBV19 to TRBJ2-5, with D possibly being TRBD1 or TRBD2 (5 bases each). Germline CDR1 reads LNHDA; CDR2 reads SQIVND (reference sequence). This CDR3 has 15 amino acids. Trimming took off 5 bases at V and 1 base at J, with 14 bases between the two ends. The CDR3 region is CASSGTGTAQETQYF. The CDR3, as DNA: TGTGCCAGTAGTGGAACCGGGACGGCCCAAGAGACCCAGTACTTC.

This clone has a handful of counts. The chain recombines TRBV6-8 with TRBJ2-5; D not resolved. Trimming removed 0 bases at V and 5 bases at J, with 7 bases between. From germline, CDR1 is MNHGY and CDR2 SAAAGT. The CDR3 runs 13 residues. The CDR3 sequence is CASSYSVRETQYF. The CDR3 DNA sequence: TGTGCCAGCAGTTACTCGGTACGGGAGACCCAGTACTTC.

V gene TRBV11-3 combines with J gene TRBJ2-7, with TRBD2 matching over 12 bases. Germline trimming cut 5 bases from V and 7 bases from J; bases unmatched to any gene: 6. The CDR3 spans 14 residues. The germline CDR1 and CDR2 sequences are SGHNT and YENEEA. In DNA form, the CDR3 reads TGTGCCAGCAGCGCCAGACTAGCGGGAGAAGAGCAGTACGTC. Protein: CASSARLAGEEQYV.

The chain couples TRBV30 to TRBJ2-2; tentative D call: TRBD2 (7 bases). Germline V gene sequence: CDR1 GTSNPN, CDR2 SVGIG (reference sequence). The length of the CDR3 is 14 residues. Trimming took 4 bases from V and 6 from J, leaving 15 bases between them. The CDR3: CAWNRGAGAGELFF. The CDR3 DNA follows: TGTGCCTGGAATCGGGGGGCGGGAGCCGGGGAGCTGTTTTTT.

The chain combines TRBV9 with TRBJ2-1, with 8 nucleotides matching TRBD2. V lost 5 bases, J lost 8 bases, and 9 bases stayed unmatched. Germline V CDR1 and CDR2: SGDLS, YYNGEE. There are 14 residues in the CDR3. In DNA form, the CDR3 reads TGTGCCAGCAGTCGATCAGCGGGAGAGGATGAGCAGTTCTTC. Protein product: CASSRSAGEDEQFF.

The chain recombines TRBV28 with TRBJ2-5, with 7 bases aligning to TRBD1. Germline V gene sequence: CDR1 MDHEN, CDR2 SYDVKM. The CDR3 runs 13 residues. J was trimmed by 7 bases and V by 8 bases; bases with no gene match: 10. CDR3 loop: CASARQGVGTQYF. In DNA form, the CDR3 reads TGTGCCAGCGCAAGACAGGGTGTGGGGACCCAGTACTTC.

This clone came up a few times. This chain connects TRBV28 to TRBJ2-1, with 8 bases identical to TRBD2. The ends lost 3 bases at V and 1 base at J; junction bases unmatched: 8. Germline CDR1 reads MDHEN; CDR2 reads SYDVKM. The CDR3 is 17 amino acids. The CDR3 DNA sequence: TGTGCCAGCAGTTTGCTCCCCTTAGCGGGATCCTACAATGAGCAGTTCTTC. Amino acid sequence: CASSLLPLAGSYNEQFF.

This chain connects TRBV6-8 to TRBJ2-1; weak D call: TRBD2 (5 bases). The V end lost 5 bases, the J end lost 4 bases, and 9 bases lay between the germline ends. The CDR3 spans 13 residues. Germline CDR1 and CDR2: MNHGY and SAAAGT. The CDR3 region has the DNA TGTGCCAGCAGTAGCGGCCAGTACAATGAGCAGTTCTTC. It codes for CASSSGQYNEQFF.

The chain uses TRBV12-5 and TRBJ2-3, with 10 bases identical to TRBD1. The CDR3 is made up of 17 amino acids. Germline V gene lookup returns CDR1 LGHNT and CDR2 FRNRAP. With 6 bases clipped from V and 6 bases from J, the junction kept 15 bases outside the gene matches. The chain's CDR3 is CASGRGRTGTGADTQYF. CDR3 in DNA: TGTGCTAGTGGCCGGGGGCGTACCGGGACAGGGGCGGATACGCAGTATTTT.

The chain uses TRBV11-3 and TRBJ2-7; the match to TRBD2 covers 10 bases. J was trimmed by 3 bases and V by 5 bases; bases with no gene match: 4. CDR1 and CDR2 (germline): SGHNT, YENEEA. The length of the CDR3 is 14 residues. DNA for the CDR3: TGTGCCAGCAGCCTTACTAGCGGGATCTACGAGCAGTACTTC. Its protein is CASSLTSGIYEQYF.

This rearrangement joins TRBV30 to TRBJ2-2, with D possibly TRBD2 on 5 matching bases. CDR1 and CDR2 (germline): GTSNPN, SVGIG (reference sequence). V was trimmed by 2 bases and J by 6 bases, leaving 19 bases between them. The CDR3 runs 16 residues. Here the CDR3 DNA reads TGTGCCTGGAGTCCTAATTGGCTAGATAGCGCCGGGGAGCTGTTTTTT. This encodes CAWSPNWLDSAGELFF.

The rearrangement uses TRBV19 and TRBJ2-7, with D possibly matching TRBD2 (5 bases). Per germline, CDR1 LNHDA and CDR2 SQIVND (reference sequence). With 5 bases removed from V and 9 bases from J, the gap between germline ends came to 17 bases. The CDR3 totals 13 residues. The CDR3, as DNA: TGTGCCAGTAGTCCCTCCGGGATCGTTGGGCAGTACTTC. Protein sequence: CASSPSGIVGQYF.

A few counts support this clone. The chain joins TRBV15 to TRBJ2-1; weak D call: TRBD1 (5 bases). V lost 6 bases and J lost 4, with 13 bases in between. Germline lookup yields CDR1 LNHNV and CDR2 YYDKDF (reference sequence). The CDR3 sequence is 14 residues long. For the CDR3, the DNA is TGTGCCACCAGGGGGCCCCCCTCATACAATGAGCAGTTCTTC. Protein product: CATRGPPSYNEQFF.

This clone occurred a few times. The chain links TRBV7-2 to TRBJ1-5; D remains unclear. Per germline, CDR1 SGHTA and CDR2 FQGNSA. The CDR3 is 16 residues long. Trimming took 3 bases from V and 0 from J, leaving 12 bases between them. CDR3: CASSFPRDYSNQPQHF. As DNA, the CDR3 is TGTGCCAGCAGCTTCCCGCGAGATTATAGCAATCAGCCCCAGCATTTT.

The V gene is TRBV5-1, the J gene TRBJ2-7, with a tentative D call TRBD1 (6 bases). The CDR3 covers 15 residues. Germline CDR1 reads SGHRS; CDR2 reads YFSETQ. V lost 4 bases and J lost 5, with 19 bases in between. For the CDR3, the DNA is TGCGCCAGCAGCCTAGGTCAGGGGCCAGTGGACGAGCAGTACGTC. Amino acid sequence: CASSLGQGPVDEQYV.